The clone carrying this T cell receptor (beta chain) has only a few counts. No antigen is known for it. These data originate in a study of cytomegalovirus exposure and HLA in healthy donors. Study conclusions and caveats: More than 15,000 TCR beta sequences were associated with HLA alleles at 0.05 false discovery rate in a later analysis. Cytomegalovirus status, reportedly, was diagnosed with high specificity and sensitivity by the classifier. The sole available immune exposure information was CMV serostatus. Further analysis, carried out later, found HLA-associated TCR beta chains more clonally expanded than equally common other chains.

Germline CDR1 is MNHEY and CDR2 is SVGAGI. With V trimmed by 6 bases and J by 8 bases, 5 bases remained unmatched. The CDR3 is 13 amino acids. PCR primers comprised 60 Vbeta and 13 Jbeta primers. TCRdb's copy holds only in-frame clones and misses some; the assay was immunoSEQ multiplex PCR. The sample carries about 150,000 clones, 88% recorded once. The source material was PBMCs. The source of this sequence is a woman between 40 and 50 years old in good health and CMV-seronegative. The genes are TRBV6-5 and TRBJ1-4, with 8 bases fitting TRBD1. The CDR3 nucleotides read TGTGCCAGCAGAGGACAGGGACGCGAAAAACTGTTTTTT. The encoded protein is CASRGQGREKLFF.